The 26 T cell receptor beta chains reported below all come from one sample, sequenced in a study of T cell responses to AZD1222 COVID-19 vaccine. The data were produced by immunoSEQ multiplex PCR, yet TCRdb's version contains in-frame clones alone and is incomplete. The sample holds fewer than 200,000 clones, 94% seen once. This specimen consisted of peripheral blood, obtained 28 days after the second AZD1222 dose. These receptors all come from an adult who received the AZD1222 COVID-19 vaccine.

The rearrangement joins TRBV7-3 to TRBJ2-3; D gene unclear. Trimming took off 5 bases at V and 1 base at J, with 13 bases between the two ends. From germline, CDR1 is SGHTA and CDR2 FQGTGA. The CDR3 consists of 15 residues. CDR3 DNA sequence: TGTGCCAGCAGCCAATCGCGTACAGGCACAGATACGCAGTATTTT. Translated: CASSQSRTGTDTQYF.

The J gene is TRBJ2-3, the V gene TRBV13, with D perhaps TRBD2 (6 bases). The V and J ends lost 5 bases and 0 bases respectively, with 15 bases between them. Germline CDR1 reads PRHDT; CDR2 reads FYEKMQ (reference sequence). This CDR3 is 16 amino acids long. The CDR3 bases are TGTGCCAGCAGCCCACGAGCGGGTCCTAGCACAGATACGCAGTATTTT. Encoded protein: CASSPRAGPSTDTQYF.

The chain uses TRBV2 and TRBJ1-3; D may be TRBD1 (5 bases). Trimming left V 11 bases short and J 0 bases short, with 14 bases between. The CDR3 is 14 residues long. Germline CDR1 reads SNHLY; CDR2 reads FYNNEI. The CDR3 loop reads CALGTEYSGNTIYF. DNA for the CDR3: TGTGCCCTCGGGACGGAGTACTCTGGAAACACCATATATTTT.

The chain uses TRBV6-5 and TRBJ1-2, with D unresolved. The CDR3 is made up of 13 amino acids. The V end lost 3 bases, the J end lost 5 bases, and 10 bases lay between the germline ends. The germline V gene has CDR1 MNHEY and CDR2 SVGAGI. The CDR3: CASSYDNLYGYTF. The CDR3 coding sequence is TGTGCCAGCAGTTATGACAATTTATATGGCTACACCTTC.

This clone was recorded only once. CDR3 residues: CASSFYPGGGNNEQFF. The DNA for the CDR3 is TGCGCCAGCAGCTTCTATCCGGGAGGGGGCAACAATGAGCAGTTCTTC. The chain recombines TRBV5-1 with TRBJ2-1, with TRBD2 as a possible D gene (8 bases). CDR3 size: 16 residues. Trimming stripped 2 bases from V and 5 bases from J, with 17 bases between. CDR1 is SGHRS and CDR2 is YFSETQ in the germline V gene. Full variable domain (rest looked up from reference TRBV5-1 and TRBJ2-1): KAGVTQTPRYLIKTRGQQVTLSCSPISGHRSVSWYQQTPGQGLQFLFEYFSETQRNKGNFPGRFSGRQFSNSRSEMNVSTLELGDSALYLCASSFYPGGGNNEQFFGPGTRLTVL.

The chain employs TRBV11-3 and TRBJ1-6, with 8 nucleotides matching TRBD1. Losses at the gene ends were 6 bases for V and 0 bases for J; bases not matched to a gene: 10. Germline assignment: CDR1 SGHNT and CDR2 YENEEA. CDR3 length: 18 amino acids. CDR3 sequence: CASRYTGTGSSYNSPLHF. CDR3 coding DNA: TGTGCCAGCAGATATACCGGGACAGGAAGCTCCTATAATTCACCCCTCCACTTT.

This sequence joins TRBV28 and TRBJ1-5, with 7 bases fitting TRBD1. The CDR3 runs to 13 residues. V was pared by 6 bases and J by 5 bases, with 4 bases of the junction left unmatched. Germline V gene sequence: CDR1 MDHEN, CDR2 SYDVKM. As DNA, the CDR3 is TGTGCCAGCAGCAAACAGGGGTATCAGCCCCAGCATTTT. As protein: CASSKQGYQPQHF.

The rearrangement uses TRBV6-6 and TRBJ2-7; D possibly matches TRBD1 or TRBD2 (5 bases each). The CDR3 loop spans 11 amino acids. Germline CDR1 and CDR2: MNHNY and SVGAGI (reference sequence). V lost 11 bases and J 4 bases, leaving 12 bases between the germline ends. CDR3 residues: CAARDVYEQYF. CDR3 DNA sequence: TGTGCCGCCCGGGACGTTTACGAGCAGTACTTC.

This chain uses TRBV7-9 with TRBJ1-5, with 7 bases fitting TRBD1. J lost 5 bases, V lost 5 bases, and 6 bases had no gene match. The CDR3 extends over 14 amino acids. Germline V gene data show CDR1 as SEHNR and CDR2 as FQNEAQ (reference sequence). The CDR3 bases are TGTGCCAGCAGCCCAGGGGGGGCTGATCAGCCCCAGCATTTT. Translating gives CASSPGGADQPQHF.

The genes are TRBV2 and TRBJ2-7; 7 nucleotides agree with TRBD2. Germline-derived CDR1 and CDR2 are SNHLY and FYNNEI. The CDR3 is made up of 14 amino acids. Germline trimming cut 4 bases from V and 0 bases from J; bases unmatched to any gene: 3. CDR3 bases: TGTGCCAGCAGTGCTCGCGGGAGCTCCTACGAGCAGTACTTC. Its protein is CASSARGSSYEQYF.

J is TRBJ2-4 and V is TRBV12-3 or TRBV12-4; 7 bases align to TRBD1. The CDR3 totals 13 residues. J gave up 4 bases and V 6 bases, and 3 bases lay outside the gene matches. The CDR3 here is CASRPGQKNIQYF. The CDR3 nucleotides read TGTGCCAGCAGACCGGGACAGAAAAACATTCAGTACTTC.

This chain uses TRBV28 with TRBJ2-3; either TRBD1 or TRBD2 may supply D (6 bases each). CDR1 is MDHEN and CDR2 is SYDVKM in the germline V gene. With 11 bases removed from V and 3 bases from J, the gap between germline ends came to 12 bases. The CDR3 sequence is 12 residues long. CDR3 in amino acids: CAGRGRTDTQYF. DNA for the CDR3: TGTGCCGGCCGGGGGCGGACAGATACGCAGTATTTT.

The genes are TRBV14 and TRBJ1-2; D may be TRBD1 (5 bases). Germline loops: CDR1 SGHDN, CDR2 FVKESK. The CDR3 sequence is 14 residues long. V gave up 3 bases and J gave up 8 bases, with 16 bases separating them. DNA for the CDR3: TGTGCCAGCAGCCAGGGATTAGGGGAACTGGGCTACACCTTC. This codes for CASSQGLGELGYTF.

This rearrangement joins TRBV5-1 to TRBJ1-2; D might be TRBD1 (5 bases). Germline V lookup: CDR1 SGHRS, CDR2 YFSETQ. The CDR3 is 15 amino acids. The V gene lost 0 bases and the J gene lost 1 base, with 10 bases spanning the gap. CDR3 amino acids: CASSLAREDNYGYTF. The CDR3 DNA reads TGCGCCAGCAGCTTGGCCAGGGAGGATAACTATGGCTACACCTTC.

This chain uses TRBV9 with TRBJ2-1; D unresolved. CDR3 length: 14 residues. The ends were cut back, 0 bases at V and 4 bases at J, with 8 bases in the middle. The germline gives CDR1 SGDLS, CDR2 YYNGEE. The CDR3 sequence is CASSVGSVYNEQFF. The CDR3 region has the DNA TGTGCCAGCAGCGTAGGTTCGGTTTACAATGAGCAGTTCTTC.

The chain combines TRBV28 with TRBJ1-4; no reliable D call. The CDR3 contains 15 residues. Trimming pared 6 bases from V and 5 bases from J, leaving 16 bases between. Germline V gives CDR1 MDHEN, CDR2 SYDVKM. The CDR3, as DNA: TGTGCCAGCAGCCGTCGACCAGCTCTCAATGAAAAACTGTTTTTT. Its translation: CASSRRPALNEKLFF.

The CDR3 is CASSLSSQGSLETQYF. CDR3 coding DNA: TGTGCCAGCAGCCTTTCTTCCCAGGGGTCCTTGGAGACCCAGTACTTC. This chain joins TRBV11-2 and TRBJ2-5; tentative D call: TRBD1 (6 bases). V lost 5 bases and J 5 bases, leaving 21 bases between the germline ends. The CDR3 covers 16 residues. Germline V gene sequence: CDR1 SGHAT, CDR2 FQNNGV.

The gene calls are TRBV15 and TRBJ2-2; 7 bases match TRBD1. CDR1 and CDR2 from the germline V gene are LNHNV and YYDKDF (reference sequence). Germline trimming cut 6 bases from V and 0 bases from J; bases unmatched to any gene: 10. The CDR3 spans 17 residues. DNA of the CDR3: TGTGCCACCAGTATCCGACCGGGACAGACGAACACCGGGGAGCTGTTTTTT. Its protein product is CATSIRPGQTNTGELFF.

The chain links TRBV19 to TRBJ2-3, with 9 bases identical to TRBD1. Germline trimming cut 3 bases from V and 4 bases from J; bases unmatched to any gene: 8. The CDR3 contains 16 residues. CDR1 and CDR2 from the germline V gene are LNHDA and SQIVND (reference sequence). The CDR3: CASSIRDRDDADTQYF. In DNA form, the CDR3 reads TGTGCCAGTAGTATCCGGGACAGGGACGATGCAGATACGCAGTATTTT.

The genes are TRBV12-3 or TRBV12-4 and TRBJ2-7; 8 nucleotides align to TRBD1. With V trimmed by 8 bases and J by 4 bases, 7 bases remained unmatched. The CDR3 contains 13 residues. CDR3 amino acids: CASGNRGIYEQYF. CDR3 coding DNA: TGTGCCAGCGGAAACAGGGGGATTTACGAGCAGTACTTC.

The V gene is TRBV10-3, the J gene TRBJ2-1, with unresolved D. Germline CDR1 and CDR2: ENHRY and SYGVKD. There are 9 residues in the CDR3. Trimming took off 10 bases at V and 9 bases at J, with 7 bases between the two ends. The DNA of the CDR3 is TGTGCCAGGCCCCCTGAGCAGTTCTTC. It specifies CARPPEQFF.

This clone was picked up one time. This rearrangement joins TRBV2 to TRBJ1-3, with D perhaps matching TRBD1 (5 bases). Germline values: CDR1 SNHLY, CDR2 FYNNEI. V dropped 8 bases and J dropped 6 bases, with 17 bases sitting between them. This CDR3 has 14 residues. The CDR3 bases are TGTGCCAGCGCGGCAGACGGGGGGTTAAACACCATATATTTT. Residues: CASAADGGLNTIYF.

The chain has TRBV28 and TRBJ1-5; 7 nucleotides match TRBD1. CDR1 MDHEN and CDR2 SYDVKM come from the germline V gene. This CDR3 region has 18 residues. Unmatched junction bases numbered 12, after V lost 3 bases and J lost 1 base. The CDR3 nucleotides are TGTGCCAGCAGTTTTGGGGCAGGGGGACCTAGGAGCAATCAGCCCCAGCATTTT. It is translated as CASSFGAGGPRSNQPQHF.

This chain links TRBV2 with TRBJ1-3; D is uncertain. The CDR3 has 15 amino acids. The V end was cut by 1 base, the J end by 0 bases, with 7 bases between. Per germline, CDR1 SNHLY and CDR2 FYNNEI. DNA for the CDR3: TGTGCCAGCAGTGAAGTGTCTCTCTCTGGAAACACCATATATTTT. Residues: CASSEVSLSGNTIYF.

This rearrangement joins TRBV9 to TRBJ2-1; perhaps TRBD2 as D (8 bases). This CDR3 is built from 17 residues. Germline values: CDR1 SGDLS, CDR2 YYNGEE. V dropped 4 bases and J dropped 2 bases, with 19 bases sitting between them. CDR3 amino acids: CASSSQGGLDTYNEQFF. In DNA form, the CDR3 reads TGTGCCAGCAGCTCTCAGGGGGGACTAGACACCTACAATGAGCAGTTCTTC. The full variable domain, in which reference TRBV9 and TRBJ2-1 provide the parts outside the CDR3, is DSGVTQTPKHLITATGQRVTLRCSPRSGDLSVYWYQQSLDQGLQFLIQYYNGEERAKGNILERFSAQQFPDLHSELNLSSLELGDSALYFCASSSQGGLDTYNEQFFGPGTRLTVL.

The chain uses TRBV5-5 and TRBJ2-3; tentatively, D is TRBD1 (6 bases). From germline, CDR1 is SGHKS and CDR2 YYEKEE (reference sequence). The CDR3 spans 17 residues. Trimming stripped 1 base from V and 4 bases from J, with 19 bases between. CDR3 sequence reads: CASSLRASQGYADTQYF. The DNA for the CDR3 is TGTGCCAGCAGCTTGAGGGCGTCACAGGGATATGCAGATACGCAGTATTTT.